The rows below give T cell receptor beta chains drawn from one sample of a study of T cell changes during pregnancy in multiple sclerosis. The table came from immunoSEQ multiplex PCR; TCRdb's copy has only in-frame clones and leaves some out. The top ten clones hold approximately 2.4% of a sample with roughly 80,000 clones, around 93% of them seen once. The sequencing here drew on peripheral blood, taken in the second trimester of pregnancy. These receptor sequences come from a female donor with multiple sclerosis, enrolled in a pregnancy study. Both conserved end residues are part of each CDR3. The order of the fields is D gene, V gene, CDR3 protein. D genes are given only for firm matches.

TRBD2 | TRBV4-1 | CASSPSGAYEQYF
TRBD1 | TRBV6-4 | CANRPFLHRGRWQPQHF
- | TRBV28 | CAILSGQNEKLFF
- | TRBV29-1 | CSVEEGVYGYTF
- | TRBV15 | CATSRDLGIYEQYF
- | TRBV7-8 | CASSLGGGTEAFF
- | TRBV6-5 | CASSYSEGHEQYF
- | TRBV25-1 | CASCPGEITGELFF
TRBD2 | TRBV27 | CASTRAGVGYEQYF
- | TRBV4-1 | CASSQEDTPPQPQHF
TRBD2 | TRBV19 | CASTTGLAPSEQYF
- | TRBV5-4 | CASSLGGGAHGSPLHF
TRBD2 | TRBV27 | CASREAGRLQETQYF
TRBD2 | TRBV15 | CATSRDGLAGETQYF
- | TRBV6-5 | CASSSGGNYEQYF
TRBD1 | TRBV9 | CASSVDRDTEAFF
- | TRBV19 | CASSIQIAGGDYGYTF
- | TRBV7-9 | CASSLSSSGAVQNTGELFF
TRBD1 | TRBV19 | CASSIVGTGSDEQYF
- | TRBV19 | CASSSLQGEVDTQYF
- | TRBV7-9 | CASSFTGPGNQPQHF
- | TRBV25-1 | CASSAGGTQVVFF
TRBD2 | TRBV13 | CASDQRGGPHNEQFF
- | TRBV5-4 | CASSFWVQGPNEQFF
- | TRBV7-2 | CASSYRDRLYSPLHF
TRBD1 | TRBV19 | CASSISGQGAYEQYF
TRBD1 | TRBV5-1 | CASTTGAEETQYF